This paragraph covers one TCR beta chain sequence. Its antigen is unidentified. This CDR3 is 13 amino acids long. Germline CDR1 reads GTSNPN; CDR2 reads SVGIG (reference sequence). The V gene lost 2 bases and the J gene lost 1 base, with 8 bases spanning the gap. The sample comes from a study of T cell responses to AZD1222 COVID-19 vaccine. Study-wide results and limits: Donors were chiefly white British, with a greater number of females, and clonal diversity was perhaps underestimated. Repertoire sampling occurred only after the peak T cell response. Two doses of AZD1222 preceded a rise in Spike-specific TCR breadth and depth.

Sequencing used immunoSEQ multiplex PCR; TCRdb keeps in-frame clones, though not all of them. Found here are about 140,000 clones; the top ten clones hold under 2.5%. The sequence was collected from an adult in good health. The sequencing sample was made of peripheral blood. The chain carries TRBV30 and TRBJ1-1; D remains unclear. CDR3 nucleotide sequence: TGTGCCTGGAGTCGGAATGAGAACACTGAAGCTTTCTTT. Translation gives CAWSRNENTEAFF. Using reference TRBV30 and TRBJ1-1 for the parts outside the CDR3, the full variable domain is SQTIHQWPATLVQPVGSPLSLECTVEGTSNPNLYWYRQAAGRGLQLLFYSVGIGQISSEVPQNLSASRPQDRQFILSSKKLLLSDSGFYLCAWSRNENTEAFFGQGTRLTVV.